The 20 T cell receptor beta chains given below trace back to one sample, sequenced in a study of cytomegalovirus exposure and HLA in healthy donors. PCR primers comprised 60 Vbeta and 13 Jbeta primers. Generated by immunoSEQ multiplex PCR, the TCRdb table keeps only in-frame clones and is missing some. The data hold over 150,000 clones, with roughly 80% observed a single time. The sequenced sample consisted of PBMCs. The receptors come from a woman between 35 and 50 years old in good health and CMV-seronegative.

This sequence joins TRBV5-1 and TRBJ2-5; 9 bases line up with TRBD1. V was pared by 4 bases and J by 9 bases, with 10 bases of the junction left unmatched. CDR1 is SGHRS and CDR2 is YFSETQ in the germline V gene. CDR3 size: 14 residues. The CDR3 DNA sequence: TGCGCCAGCAGCGATTCCGGGACAGGGTATCCCCAGTACTTC. Its translation is CASSDSGTGYPQYF.

The rearrangement uses TRBV29-1 and TRBJ2-5, with 7 nucleotides matching TRBD2. Looked up from germline, CDR1 is SQVTM and CDR2 is ANQGSEA. The CDR3 extends over 13 amino acids. With 6 bases clipped from V and 10 bases from J, the junction kept 14 bases outside the gene matches. The CDR3 DNA sequence: TGCAGCGTCGGGCTAGCCTCGGGGAGGGGCCAGTACTTC. It encodes CSVGLASGRGQYF.

The sample holds a few counts of this clone. Different DNA sequences within this sample yield the same CDR3. This chain uses TRBV5-1 with TRBJ1-6, with 7 bases fitting TRBD1. CDR1 SGHRS and CDR2 YFSETQ come from the germline V gene. J lost 10 bases, V lost 0 bases, and 4 bases had no gene match. This CDR3 is 14 amino acids long. The CDR3 DNA is TGCGCCAGCAGCTTGGGACAGGGTAACTCACCCCTCCACTTT. Translation: CASSLGQGNSPLHF.

This rearrangement joins TRBV28 to TRBJ1-2; 11 nucleotides align to TRBD1. J was trimmed by 5 bases and V by 3 bases; bases with no gene match: 2. The CDR3 covers 14 residues. Germline loops: CDR1 MDHEN, CDR2 SYDVKM. The CDR3 bases are TGTGCCAGCAGTTTGGACAGGGGGCGGTATGGCTACACCTTC. It encodes CASSLDRGRYGYTF.

This clone was detected only a few times. This chain links TRBV5-6 with TRBJ1-3, with a possible D match to TRBD1 (5 bases). The CDR3 has 16 residues. CDR1 is SGHDT, CDR2 YYEEEE, per germline. V lost 0 bases, J lost 0 bases, and 10 bases lay in between. The CDR3 DNA is TGTGCCAGCAGCTTGGGGGGGGAGAGCTCTGGAAACACCATATATTTT. As protein: CASSLGGESSGNTIYF.

With respect to this clone: Other DNA sequences in this sample translate to the same CDR3. J is TRBJ1-1 and V is TRBV9; D may be TRBD1 (6 bases). Germline assignment: CDR1 SGDLS and CDR2 YYNGEE. V was cut by 4 bases and J by 10 bases, with 23 bases left in between. CDR3 length equals 15 residues. The CDR3 reads CASSPQVGAVIRAFF. The CDR3 DNA reads as TGTGCCAGCAGCCCGCAGGTGGGGGCGGTAATAAGAGCTTTCTTT.

A few counts support this clone. V gene TRBV6-1 combines with J gene TRBJ1-5, with 10 bases matching TRBD1. The CDR3 sequence is 17 residues long. Germline V gene lookup returns CDR1 MNHNS and CDR2 SASEGT. J gave up 3 bases and V 4 bases, and 9 bases lay outside the gene matches. The DNA for the CDR3 is TGTGCCAGCAGTGCTCCCTCGGGACAGGGGACCAATCAGCCCCAGCATTTT. It specifies CASSAPSGQGTNQPQHF.

V is TRBV11-2 and J is TRBJ1-1; D is unclear. The CDR3 has 13 amino acids. The V gene lost 3 bases and the J gene lost 5 bases, with 10 bases spanning the gap. In germline, CDR1 is SGHAT, CDR2 FQNNGV. Written as DNA, the CDR3 is TGTGCCAGCAGCTTGTCCGGGAGGACTGAAGCTTTCTTT. Amino acids: CASSLSGRTEAFF.

The rearrangement joins TRBV7-9 to TRBJ2-2; 7 bases agree with TRBD1. The ends lost 5 bases at V and 5 bases at J; junction bases unmatched: 2. Germline V gene lookup returns CDR1 SEHNR and CDR2 FQNEAQ (reference sequence). This CDR3 contains 13 residues. CDR3 sequence: CASSPQGTGELFF. CDR3 sequence (DNA): TGTGCCAGCAGCCCACAGGGGACCGGGGAGCTGTTTTTT. Full variable domain (remainder filled in from reference TRBV7-9 and TRBJ2-2): DTGVSQNPRHKITKRGQNVTFRCDPISEHNRLYWYRQTLGQGPEFLTYFQNEAQLEKSRLLSDRFSAERPKGSFSTLEIQRTEQGDSAMYLCASSPQGTGELFFGEGSRLTVL.

This clone occurred a few times. The chain links TRBV5-1 to TRBJ1-4; 10 nucleotides align to TRBD1. Trimming at V came to 1 base and at J to 0 bases, leaving 3 bases not matched to a gene. From germline, CDR1 is SGHRS and CDR2 YFSETQ. This CDR3 is 17 amino acids long. The CDR3 is CASSLRDRGSTNEKLFF. CDR3 DNA sequence: TGCGCCAGCAGCTTGAGGGACAGGGGATCAACTAATGAAAAACTGTTTTTT.

This clone was counted between two and nine times. This rearrangement joins TRBV11-2 to TRBJ1-4; 9 bases fit TRBD1. Germline-derived CDR1 and CDR2 are SGHAT and FQNNGV. The CDR3 runs to 13 residues. The V segment lost 5 bases and the J segment 10 bases; nucleotides outside the gene matches: 5. This chain's CDR3 is CASSRDREGKLFF. CDR3 sequence (DNA): TGTGCCAGCAGCCGGGACAGGGAGGGAAAACTGTTTTTT.

The chain recombines TRBV5-1 with TRBJ2-3; 7 positions match TRBD1. The CDR3 extends over 18 amino acids. Per the germline V gene, CDR1 is SGHRS and CDR2 is YFSETQ. Unmatched junction bases numbered 21, after V lost 5 bases and J lost 6 bases. As DNA, the CDR3 is TGCGCCAGCAGTTTTGGACAGGCCGCGGCTCGGTATGGCGATACGCAGTATTTT. Translated, it gives CASSFGQAAARYGDTQYF.

J is TRBJ2-7 and V is TRBV30; the D gene is possibly TRBD1 (5 bases). The CDR3 is made up of 10 amino acids. The V and J ends lost 2 bases and 10 bases respectively, with 9 bases between them. In germline, CDR1 is GTSNPN, CDR2 SVGIG (reference sequence). CDR3 protein: CAWSKGNQYF. CDR3 DNA sequence: TGTGCCTGGAGTAAGGGGAATCAGTACTTC. The full variable domain, with the rest looked up from reference TRBV30 and TRBJ2-7, is SQTIHQWPATLVQPVGSPLSLECTVEGTSNPNLYWYRQAAGRGLQLLFYSVGIGQISSEVPQNLSASRPQDRQFILSSKKLLLSDSGFYLCAWSKGNQYFGPGTRLTVT.

This chain joins TRBV29-1 and TRBJ2-3; tentative D call: TRBD2 (5 bases). CDR1 is SQVTM and CDR2 is ANQGSEA in the germline V gene. CDR3 length: 16 residues. Trimming took off 7 bases at V and 4 bases at J, with 24 bases between the two ends. The CDR3 sequence: CSAQGRAGGFADTQYF. Here the CDR3 DNA reads TGCAGCGCCCAAGGTAGGGCAGGAGGTTTCGCAGATACGCAGTATTTT.

J is TRBJ1-5 and V is TRBV7-2; 9 bases map to TRBD1. V gave up 5 bases and J gave up 7 bases; unmatched junction bases: 9. The CDR3 covers 15 residues. Germline V lookup: CDR1 SGHTA, CDR2 FQGNSA. CDR3 sequence reads: CASSRDRAIGQPQHF. CDR3 DNA sequence: TGTGCCAGCAGCCGGGACAGGGCTATAGGACAGCCCCAGCATTTT.

The chain employs TRBV6-1 and TRBJ2-2; 10 nucleotides match TRBD2. This CDR3 contains 14 residues. Germline V gives CDR1 MNHNS, CDR2 SASEGT. With 9 bases clipped from V and 4 bases from J, the junction kept 5 bases outside the gene matches. For the CDR3, the DNA is TGTGCCAGTCTGACTAGCGGGCGCACCGGGGAGCTGTTTTTT. Translated: CASLTSGRTGELFF.

The V and J genes are TRBV7-9 and TRBJ2-3; 10 nucleotides line up with TRBD2. V gave up 11 bases and J gave up 1 base; unmatched junction bases: 6. CDR3 length equals 14 residues. The germline V gene encodes CDR1 SEHNR and CDR2 FQNEAQ (reference sequence). The CDR3 region is CALPGTSGTDTQYF. CDR3 DNA sequence: TGTGCCTTACCGGGGACTAGCGGCACAGATACGCAGTATTTT.

The rearrangement uses TRBV27 and TRBJ1-4; 8 nucleotides match TRBD1. V was clipped by 6 bases and J by 3 bases; unmatched bases: 6. Per germline, CDR1 MNHEY and CDR2 SMNVEV (reference sequence). There are 15 residues in the CDR3. CDR3 coding DNA: TGTGCCAGCAGACGTGCAGGGGGCTCTAATGAAAAACTGTTTTTT. Translated: CASRRAGGSNEKLFF.

This clone was seen once. The rearrangement uses TRBV7-9 and TRBJ1-2, with 8 bases matching TRBD1. Germline assignment: CDR1 SEHNR and CDR2 FQNEAQ (reference sequence). The ends lost 5 bases at V and 2 bases at J; junction bases unmatched: 4. CDR3 length: 14 amino acids. The CDR3 sequence: CASSEGQENYGYTF. CDR3 DNA: TGTGCCAGCAGCGAGGGACAGGAGAACTATGGCTACACCTTC.

The gene calls are TRBV5-4 and TRBJ2-5; D is ambiguous. The CDR3 consists of 13 residues. Germline V gives CDR1 SGHNT, CDR2 YYREEE (reference sequence). Trimming removed 0 bases at V and 5 bases at J, with 8 bases between. Here the CDR3 DNA reads TGTGCCAGCAGCTTGGGAGCCTGGGAGACCCAGTACTTC. Translation: CASSLGAWETQYF.